This section outlines one TCR beta chain sequence together with its context. These data come from a study of cytomegalovirus exposure and HLA in healthy donors. This CDR3 is built from 14 residues. Trimming took 0 bases from V and 0 from J, leaving 6 bases between them. The germline CDR1 and CDR2 sequences are SGHKS and YYEKEE (reference sequence). The PCR had 60 Vbeta and 13 Jbeta primers. This table comes from immunoSEQ multiplex PCR, and its TCRdb copy is limited to in-frame clones, with some not included. The table shows some 34,000 clones, with 55% to 80% occurring only once. The gene calls are TRBV5-5 and TRBJ1-2; no reliable D call. This TCR was sampled from a man between 35 and 55 years old in good health and CMV-seropositive. Sequencing was carried out using PBMCs. The DNA of the CDR3 is TGTGCCAGCAGCTTGGACAGTTCTAACTATGGCTACACCTTC. Amino acids: CASSLDSSNYGYTF.